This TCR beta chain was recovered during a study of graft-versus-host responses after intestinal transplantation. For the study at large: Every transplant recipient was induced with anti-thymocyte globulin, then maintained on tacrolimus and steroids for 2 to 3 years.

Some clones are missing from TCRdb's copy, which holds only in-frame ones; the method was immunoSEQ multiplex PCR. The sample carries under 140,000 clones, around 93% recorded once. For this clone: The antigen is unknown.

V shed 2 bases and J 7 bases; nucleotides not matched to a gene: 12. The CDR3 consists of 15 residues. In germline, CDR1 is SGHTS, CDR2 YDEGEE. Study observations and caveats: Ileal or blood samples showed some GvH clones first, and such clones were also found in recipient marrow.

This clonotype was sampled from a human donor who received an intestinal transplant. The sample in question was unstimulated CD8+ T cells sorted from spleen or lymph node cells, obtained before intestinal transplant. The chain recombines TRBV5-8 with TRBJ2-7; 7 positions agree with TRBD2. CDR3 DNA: TGTGCCAGCAGCTTTGGAGCGGGGTCCCTAAGGGAGCAGTACTTC. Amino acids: CASSFGAGSLREQYF.